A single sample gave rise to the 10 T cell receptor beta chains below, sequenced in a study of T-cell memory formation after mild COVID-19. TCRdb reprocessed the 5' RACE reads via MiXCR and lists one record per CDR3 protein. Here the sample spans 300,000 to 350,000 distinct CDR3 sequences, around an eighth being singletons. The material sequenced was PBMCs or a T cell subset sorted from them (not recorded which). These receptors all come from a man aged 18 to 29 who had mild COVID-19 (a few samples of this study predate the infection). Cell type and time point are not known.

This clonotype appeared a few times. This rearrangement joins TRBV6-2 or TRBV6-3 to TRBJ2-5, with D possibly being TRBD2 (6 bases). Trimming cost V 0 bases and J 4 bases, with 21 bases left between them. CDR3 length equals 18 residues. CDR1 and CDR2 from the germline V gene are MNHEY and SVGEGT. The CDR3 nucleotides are TGTGCCAGCAGTTACTCGATCGCAGCACCAGAAGCGGGAGAGACCCAGTACTTC. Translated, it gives CASSYSIAAPEAGETQYF.

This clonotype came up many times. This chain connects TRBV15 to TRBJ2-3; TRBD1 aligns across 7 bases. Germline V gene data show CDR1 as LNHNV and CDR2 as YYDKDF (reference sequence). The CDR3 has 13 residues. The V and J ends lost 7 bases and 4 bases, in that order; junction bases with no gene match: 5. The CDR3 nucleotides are TGTGCCACCATGGGCCAGGGGGCAGATACGCAGTATTTT. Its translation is CATMGQGADTQYF. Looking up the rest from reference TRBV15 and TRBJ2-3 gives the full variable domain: DAMVIQNPRYQVTQFGKPVTLSCSQTLNHNVMYWYQQKSSQAPKLLFHYYDKDFNNEADTPDNFQSRRPNTSFCFLDIRSPGLGDTAMYLCATMGQGADTQYFGPGTRLTVL.

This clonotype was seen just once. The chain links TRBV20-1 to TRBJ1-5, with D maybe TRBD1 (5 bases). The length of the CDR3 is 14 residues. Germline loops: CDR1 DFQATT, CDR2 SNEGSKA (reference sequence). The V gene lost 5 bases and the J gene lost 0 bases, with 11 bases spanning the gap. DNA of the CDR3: TGCAGTGCTCGCGGACAATATAGCAATCAGCCCCAGCATTTT. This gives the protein CSARGQYSNQPQHF.

The CDR3 DNA reads TGCGCCAGCAGCTTGGACGGCGTTACTGAAGCTTTCTTT. Translating gives CASSLDGVTEAFF. The V gene is TRBV5-1, the J gene TRBJ1-1; D is undetermined. The CDR3 contains 13 residues. Germline-derived CDR1 and CDR2 are SGHRS and YFSETQ. Trimming pared 0 bases from V and 5 bases from J, leaving 8 bases between.

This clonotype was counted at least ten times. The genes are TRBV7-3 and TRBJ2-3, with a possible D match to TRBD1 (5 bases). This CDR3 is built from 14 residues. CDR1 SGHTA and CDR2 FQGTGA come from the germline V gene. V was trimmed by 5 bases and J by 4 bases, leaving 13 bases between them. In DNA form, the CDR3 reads TGTGCCAGCAGCCGGGCAGGGCTCCCAGATACGCAGTATTTT. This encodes CASSRAGLPDTQYF.

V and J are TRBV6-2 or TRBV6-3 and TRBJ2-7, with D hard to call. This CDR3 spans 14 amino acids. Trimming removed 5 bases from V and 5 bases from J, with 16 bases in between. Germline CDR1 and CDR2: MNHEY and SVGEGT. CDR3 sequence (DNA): TGTGCCAGCAGTCACCATGCTAGTTCTGACGAGCAGTACGTC. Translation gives CASSHHASSDEQYV.

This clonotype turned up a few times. The CDR3 bases are TGCAGTGCTAGAGACCGGGACTATACTTTCTTT. It yields the protein CSARDRDYTFF. The chain combines TRBV20-1 with TRBJ1-1, with D possibly TRBD1 on 5 matching bases. Trimming stripped 0 bases from V and 12 bases from J, with 11 bases between. This CDR3 region has 11 residues. From germline, CDR1 is DFQATT and CDR2 SNEGSKA (reference sequence).

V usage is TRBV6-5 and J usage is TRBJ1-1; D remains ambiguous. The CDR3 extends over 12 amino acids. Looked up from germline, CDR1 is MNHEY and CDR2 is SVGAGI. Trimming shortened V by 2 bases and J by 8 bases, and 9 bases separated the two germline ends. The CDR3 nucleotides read TGTGCCAGCAGTTACGATTGGAACGAAGCTTTCTTT. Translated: CASSYDWNEAFF.

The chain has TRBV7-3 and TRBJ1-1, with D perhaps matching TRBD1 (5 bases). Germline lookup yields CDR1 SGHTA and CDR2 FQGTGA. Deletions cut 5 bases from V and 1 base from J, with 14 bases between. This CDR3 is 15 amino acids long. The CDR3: CASSPRPGPNTEAFF. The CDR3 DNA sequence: TGTGCCAGCAGCCCACGACCAGGGCCGAACACTGAAGCTTTCTTT.

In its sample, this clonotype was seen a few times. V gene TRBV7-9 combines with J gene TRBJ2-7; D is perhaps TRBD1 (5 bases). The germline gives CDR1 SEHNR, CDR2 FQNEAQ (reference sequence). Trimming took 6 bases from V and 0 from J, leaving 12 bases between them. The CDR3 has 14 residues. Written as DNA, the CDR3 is TGTGCCAGCAGTAGGGGCGTGAGCTCCTACGAGCAGTACGTC. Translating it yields CASSRGVSSYEQYV.